One sample yielded the 26 T cell receptor beta chains listed below, sequenced in a study of regulatory T cells in long-lasting Graves disease. Assembly of TCR beta libraries relied on iRepertoire HTBI primers together with Arm-PCR of CDR3 regions. TCRdb fed the multiplex PCR reads into MiXCR, producing one record per CDR3 protein. The data show roughly 260,000 distinct CDR3 sequences, 15% to 20% seen once. Time point: newly diagnosed GD, antithyroid drugs for less than 3 months. The TCR library was made from RNA that had been extracted from PBMCs in TRIzol. The data also belong to a second study, concerning T cells in Graves' hyperthyroidism and ophthalmopathy.

This material consisted of peripheral blood mononuclear cells (PBMCs), taken at new diagnosis, from a patient treated with antithyroid drugs. The source of these receptors is a woman aged 25-40 years with Graves disease.

The sample holds many counts of this clonotype. This chain joins TRBV6-1 and TRBJ1-2, with 8 bases lining up with TRBD1. The CDR3 extends over 14 amino acids. Germline assignment: CDR1 MNHNS and CDR2 SASEGT. After removal of 2 bases from V and 7 bases from J, the junction contained 6 bases not matched to a gene. This CDR3 is CASSETRQGSGYTF. The CDR3, as DNA: TGTGCCAGCAGTGAAACCAGACAGGGGTCTGGCTACACCTTC.

This clonotype was counted at least ten times. The V gene is TRBV3-1, the J gene TRBJ2-1; 9 bases fit TRBD1. V dropped 0 bases and J dropped 8; count of bases not matched to a gene: 5. The CDR3 runs 15 residues. Germline assignment: CDR1 LGHDT and CDR2 YNNKEL (reference sequence). The CDR3 protein is CASSQEGQGFDEQFF. The CDR3 nucleotides are TGTGCCAGCAGCCAAGAGGGACAGGGCTTCGATGAGCAGTTCTTC.

In this sample, this clonotype turned up many times. The V and J genes are TRBV4-1 and TRBJ2-7; 8 positions match TRBD1. CDR1 MGHRA and CDR2 YSYEKL come from the germline V gene. CDR3 size: 15 residues. J gave up 6 bases and V 2 bases, and 9 bases lay outside the gene matches. CDR3 DNA: TGCGCCAGCAGCCAAAAGACAGGGGCCCAGCTCGAGCAGTACTTC. This sequence encodes CASSQKTGAQLEQYF.

Ten or more counts support this clonotype. J is TRBJ2-3 and V is TRBV10-3; D may be TRBD1 or TRBD2 (5 bases each). V was pared by 6 bases and J by 0 bases, with 16 bases between. Germline assignment: CDR1 ENHRY and CDR2 SYGVKD. This CDR3 is built from 16 residues. The CDR3 sequence is CAIRKGTVTSTDTQYF. As DNA, the CDR3 is TGTGCCATCAGGAAGGGGACGGTTACTAGCACAGATACGCAGTATTTT.

At least ten counts were recorded for this clonotype. One end of the junction varies from germline; a read error may be responsible. The chain uses TRBV4-1 and TRBJ1-4, with D uncertain. The CDR3 runs 12 residues. CDR1 and CDR2 (germline): MGHRA, YSYEKL. The CDR3 nucleotides are TGCGCCAGCAGGCAAGCGCGGGAAAAACTGTTTTTT. Its protein is CASRQAREKLFF.

As concerns this clonotype: A far larger clone is just one base off, so this is likely a read error. The J gene is TRBJ2-1, the V gene TRBV2; TRBD1 agrees at 11 bases. Matching the DNA end better, TRBJ2-5 makes the J call doubtful. Germline CDR1 reads SNHLY; CDR2 reads FYNNEI. The CDR3 covers 15 residues. The CDR3 is CASSLGQGGRETQYF. CDR3 nucleotide sequence: TGTGCCAGCAGCTTGGGACAGGGGGGACGGGAGACCCAGTACTTC.

The rearrangement links TRBV18 to TRBJ1-1; D is possibly TRBD1 (6 bases). The CDR3 consists of 15 residues. The germline CDR1 and CDR2 sequences are KGHSH and LQKENI. V lost 2 bases, J lost 2 bases, and 12 bases lay in between. CDR3: CASSPVSTGNTEAFF. In nucleotides, the CDR3 is TGTGCCAGCTCACCAGTCTCGACAGGTAACACTGAAGCTTTCTTT.

In its sample, this clonotype was seen many times. A read error may produce the germline difference seen at one junction end. The J gene is TRBJ1-3, the V gene TRBV5-1, with D possibly matching TRBD1 (6 bases). Germline CDR1 reads SGHRS; CDR2 reads YFSETQ. The CDR3 has 16 amino acids. DNA for the CDR3: TGTGCCAGCAGCTTGCGGACCACAGGGTACAGAAACACCATATATTTT. Amino acids: CASSLRTTGYRNTIYF.

This chain links TRBV7-9 with TRBJ2-5, with a tentative D call TRBD2 (5 bases). The CDR3 runs 13 residues. V was pared by 6 bases and J by 2 bases, with 10 bases between. Germline-derived CDR1 and CDR2 are SEHNR and FQNEAQ (reference sequence). The CDR3 here is CASRGEGQETQYF. As DNA, the CDR3 is TGTGCCAGCAGGGGAGAAGGACAAGAGACCCAGTACTTC.

This clonotype was recorded at least ten times. The chain has TRBV7-8 and TRBJ2-1; TRBD2 aligns across 9 bases. In germline, CDR1 is SGHVS, CDR2 FQNEAQ. This CDR3 has 18 residues. V dropped 4 bases and J dropped 2; count of bases not matched to a gene: 12. The CDR3, as DNA: TGTGCCAGCAGCTCCTCCCGGGGCGGGGGGGATCCCTACAATGAGCAGTTCTTC. This sequence encodes CASSSSRGGGDPYNEQFF.

The V and J genes are TRBV9 and TRBJ1-2, with 7 bases that match TRBD1. V was pared by 1 base and J by 8 bases, with 11 bases of the junction left unmatched. The CDR3 consists of 15 residues. Germline V gene sequence: CDR1 SGDLS, CDR2 YYNGEE. CDR3 region: CASSVSTGAIPGYTF. CDR3 coding DNA: TGTGCCAGCAGCGTATCCACAGGGGCCATACCCGGCTACACCTTC.

This clonotype has ten or more counts. The genes are TRBV6-1 and TRBJ2-7; D is ambiguous. Germline V CDR1 and CDR2: MNHNS, SASEGT. Trimming pared 6 bases from V and 2 bases from J, leaving 20 bases between. The CDR3 length is 16 residues. The CDR3 DNA is TGTGCCAGCAGCCCGCGAGACTCCACCTCCCCCTACGAGCAGTACTTC. Protein sequence: CASSPRDSTSPYEQYF.

The table lists this clonotype with many counts. V and J are TRBV9 and TRBJ1-1; 7 bases align to TRBD1. The V and J ends lost 6 bases and 5 bases, in that order; junction bases with no gene match: 10. The CDR3 covers 14 residues. Germline CDR1 reads SGDLS; CDR2 reads YYNGEE. The CDR3, as DNA: TGTGCCAGCACCCGGGGCAGGGGGGAGACTGAAGCTTTCTTT. This gives the protein CASTRGRGETEAFF.

The sample holds many counts of this clonotype. V gene TRBV6-1 combines with J gene TRBJ2-7; D perhaps matches TRBD1 (5 bases). Trimming shortened V by 4 bases and J by 2 bases, and 9 bases separated the two germline ends. The CDR3 contains 13 residues. Germline lookup yields CDR1 MNHNS and CDR2 SASEGT. The CDR3 DNA follows: TGTGCCAGCAGTGTACAGGTCACCTACGAGCAGTACTTC. This sequence encodes CASSVQVTYEQYF.

This clonotype has only a few counts. V and J are TRBV19 and TRBJ2-2; 8 bases map to TRBD1. The V and J ends lost 7 bases and 6 bases, in that order; junction bases with no gene match: 7. The CDR3 covers 14 residues. Germline CDR1 reads LNHDA; CDR2 reads SQIVND (reference sequence). The CDR3 protein is CASNTGQAAGELFF. CDR3 sequence (DNA): TGTGCCAGTAACACGGGACAGGCGGCCGGGGAGCTGTTTTTT. The entire variable domain, with the rest obtained from reference TRBV19 and TRBJ2-2, is as follows: DGGITQSPKYLFRKEGQNVTLSCEQNLNHDAMYWYRQDPGQGLRLIYYSQIVNDFQKGDIAEGYSVSREKKESFPLTVTSAQKNPTAFYLCASNTGQAAGELFFGEGSRLTVL.

This sequence joins TRBV7-8 and TRBJ1-5, with 7 bases lining up with TRBD1. The CDR3 has 15 amino acids. Germline V gives CDR1 SGHVS, CDR2 FQNEAQ. The trim removed 5 bases at V and 6 bases at J, leaving 10 bases unmatched. The CDR3 sequence is CASSTGTVSSQPQHF. For the CDR3, the DNA is TGTGCCAGCAGCACCGGGACAGTTAGTAGTCAGCCCCAGCATTTT.

This clonotype has at least ten counts. The V gene is TRBV20-1, the J gene TRBJ2-3; maybe TRBD2 (6 bases). The length of the CDR3 is 14 residues. Trimming shortened V by 6 bases and J by 2 bases, and 15 bases separated the two germline ends. CDR1 and CDR2 (germline): DFQATT, SNEGSKA (reference sequence). The CDR3 is CSAEDGGLTDTQYF. CDR3 coding DNA: TGCAGTGCAGAGGACGGGGGACTCACAGATACGCAGTATTTT.

This clonotype was seen ten or more times. The CDR3 DNA reads as TGCGCCAGCAGCTTGACAGGAGCGAACTACGAGCAGTACTTC. As protein: CASSLTGANYEQYF. V and J are TRBV5-1 and TRBJ2-7, with a tentative D call TRBD1 (5 bases). CDR3 length: 14 amino acids. CDR1 is SGHRS and CDR2 is YFSETQ in the germline V gene. Trimming took 1 base from V and 3 from J, leaving 11 bases between them.

This clonotype was observed many times. The rearrangement links TRBV6-1 to TRBJ1-2; TRBD1 matches 10 bases. The trim removed 5 bases at V and 6 bases at J, leaving 6 bases unmatched. Germline values: CDR1 MNHNS, CDR2 SASEGT. This CDR3 spans 14 amino acids. The CDR3 DNA reads as TGTGCCAGCAGTCGCATCGGGACAGGGGATGGCTACACCTTC. It is translated as CASSRIGTGDGYTF.

As to this clonotype: A far more abundant clone sits one base away, making this likely a read error. The V and J genes are TRBV7-9 and TRBJ2-1; tentative D call: TRBD2 (6 bases). The CDR3 is 14 residues long. The ends were cut back, 5 bases at V and 10 bases at J, with 18 bases in the middle. CDR1 and CDR2 (germline): SEHNR, FQNEAQ (reference sequence). The CDR3 sequence is CASSHRSRGSEQFF. CDR3 nucleotides: TGTGCCAGCAGCCATAGGTCGCGGGGCAGCGAGCAGTTCTTC.

In its sample, this clonotype was seen many times. The chain joins TRBV7-3 to TRBJ2-2; TRBD1 matches at 7 bases. This CDR3 contains 16 residues. Per germline, CDR1 SGHTA and CDR2 FQGTGA. Trimming removed 5 bases from V and 2 bases from J; junction bases left unmatched: 8. CDR3 region: CASSTEGTANTGELFF. The CDR3 DNA reads as TGTGCCAGCAGCACAGAAGGGACAGCAAACACCGGGGAGCTGTTTTTT.

In its sample, this clonotype was seen many times. This chain joins TRBV7-9 and TRBJ2-1, with D perhaps matching TRBD1 (5 bases). The CDR3 contains 13 residues. The germline V and J ends were trimmed by 0 bases and 8 bases, with 8 bases remaining between them. In germline, CDR1 is SEHNR, CDR2 FQNEAQ (reference sequence). CDR3 in amino acids: CASSLARGHEQFF. The CDR3, as DNA: TGTGCCAGCAGCTTAGCTAGGGGTCATGAGCAGTTCTTC.

This clonotype was seen only a few times. This chain joins TRBV29-1 and TRBJ1-1, with a tentative D call TRBD1 (5 bases). Germline V gene data show CDR1 as SQVTM and CDR2 as ANQGSEA. CDR3 length: 15 residues. V lost 7 bases to trimming and J lost 4 bases, with 22 bases between them. DNA for the CDR3: TGCAGCGCCCCGGGGGAGAAAGGCTTGGGCACTGAAGCTTTCTTT. Translation gives CSAPGEKGLGTEAFF.

This clonotype was counted at least ten times. The genes are TRBV7-9 and TRBJ2-7; TRBD2 might be the D (5 bases). Trimming removed 3 bases from V and 2 bases from J, with 17 bases in between. Germline assignment: CDR1 SEHNR and CDR2 FQNEAQ (reference sequence). The CDR3 covers 16 residues. The CDR3 DNA reads TGTGCCAGCAGCTTGGAGGAGCAGATGCCCCCCTACGAGCAGTACTTC. This encodes CASSLEEQMPPYEQYF.

About this clonotype itself: It is likely a read error: a sequence one base away is far more abundant. The chain employs TRBV6-2 or TRBV6-3 and TRBJ2-7, with D possibly being TRBD2 (6 bases). Per the germline V gene, CDR1 is MNHEY and CDR2 is SVGEGT. The CDR3 is 14 residues long. Trimming removed 5 bases at V and 7 bases at J, with 18 bases between. The CDR3 nucleotides are TGTGCCAGCAGTGAAGAAGTGGCGGGGAATGAGCAGTACTTC. Its translation is CASSEEVAGNEQYF.

This clonotype was recorded many times. The rearrangement uses TRBV29-1 and TRBJ1-2; the D gene is possibly TRBD1 (5 bases). CDR1 SQVTM and CDR2 ANQGSEA come from the germline V gene. The CDR3 is 14 residues long. V gave up 6 bases and J gave up 1 base, with 15 bases separating them. CDR3 sequence: CSVGGMGHNYGYTF. In nucleotides, the CDR3 is TGCAGCGTGGGGGGAATGGGCCATAACTATGGCTACACCTTC.